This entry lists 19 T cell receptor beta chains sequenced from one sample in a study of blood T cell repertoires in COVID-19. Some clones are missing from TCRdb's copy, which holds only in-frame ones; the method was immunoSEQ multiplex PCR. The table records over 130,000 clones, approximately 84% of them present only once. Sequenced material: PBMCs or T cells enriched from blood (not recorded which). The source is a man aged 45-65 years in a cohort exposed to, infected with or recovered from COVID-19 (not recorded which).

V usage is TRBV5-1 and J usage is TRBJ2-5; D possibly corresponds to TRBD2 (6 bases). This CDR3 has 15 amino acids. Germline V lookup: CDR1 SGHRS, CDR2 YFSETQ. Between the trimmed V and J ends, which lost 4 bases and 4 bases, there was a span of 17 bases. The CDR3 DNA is TGCGCCAGCAGCACCTCGGGACTCAGGAGAGAGACCCAGTACTTC. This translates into CASSTSGLRRETQYF.

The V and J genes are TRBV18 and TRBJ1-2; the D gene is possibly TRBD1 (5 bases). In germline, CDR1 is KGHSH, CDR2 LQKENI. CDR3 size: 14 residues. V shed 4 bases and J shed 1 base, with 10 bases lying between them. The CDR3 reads CASSLTTVNYGYTF. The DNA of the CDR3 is TGTGCCAGCTCACTGACGACAGTTAACTATGGCTACACCTTC.

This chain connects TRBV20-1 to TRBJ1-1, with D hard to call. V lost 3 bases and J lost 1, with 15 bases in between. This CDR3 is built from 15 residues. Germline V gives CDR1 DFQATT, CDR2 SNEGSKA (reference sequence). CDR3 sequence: CSASGVEQSNTEAFF. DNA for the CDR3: TGCAGTGCTAGTGGCGTGGAACAGTCGAACACTGAAGCTTTCTTT.

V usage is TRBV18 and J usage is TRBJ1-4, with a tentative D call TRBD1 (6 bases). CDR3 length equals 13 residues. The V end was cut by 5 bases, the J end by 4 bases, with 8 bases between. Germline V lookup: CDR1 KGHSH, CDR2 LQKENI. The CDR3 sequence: CASSRTDNEKLFF. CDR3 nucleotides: TGTGCCAGCTCAAGGACAGATAATGAAAAACTGTTTTTT.

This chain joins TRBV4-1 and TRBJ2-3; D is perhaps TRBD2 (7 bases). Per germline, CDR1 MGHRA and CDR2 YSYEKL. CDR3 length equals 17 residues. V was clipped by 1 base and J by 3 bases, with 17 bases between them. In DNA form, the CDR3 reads TGCGCCAGCAGCCAAGTGGGGCGGGGGCAACAGACAGATACGCAGTATTTT. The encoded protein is CASSQVGRGQQTDTQYF.

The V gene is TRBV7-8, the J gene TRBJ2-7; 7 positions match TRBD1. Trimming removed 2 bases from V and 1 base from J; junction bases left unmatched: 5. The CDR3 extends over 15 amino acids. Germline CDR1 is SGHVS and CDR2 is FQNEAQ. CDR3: CASSLIGTASYEQYF. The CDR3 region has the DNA TGTGCCAGCAGCTTAATCGGGACAGCGTCCTACGAGCAGTACTTC.

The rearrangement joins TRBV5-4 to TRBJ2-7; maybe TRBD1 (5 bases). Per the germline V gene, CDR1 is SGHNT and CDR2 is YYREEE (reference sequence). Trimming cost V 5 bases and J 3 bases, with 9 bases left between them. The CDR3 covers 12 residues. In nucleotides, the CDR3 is TGTGCCAGCAGAGACAGCAACTACGAGCAGTACTTC. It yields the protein CASRDSNYEQYF.

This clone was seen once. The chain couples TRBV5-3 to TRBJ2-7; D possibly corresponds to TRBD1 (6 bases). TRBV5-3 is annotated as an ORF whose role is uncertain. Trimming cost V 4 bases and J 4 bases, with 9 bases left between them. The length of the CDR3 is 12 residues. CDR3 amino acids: CARSTRGYEQYF. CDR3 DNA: TGTGCCAGAAGCACCAGGGGTTACGAGCAGTACTTC.

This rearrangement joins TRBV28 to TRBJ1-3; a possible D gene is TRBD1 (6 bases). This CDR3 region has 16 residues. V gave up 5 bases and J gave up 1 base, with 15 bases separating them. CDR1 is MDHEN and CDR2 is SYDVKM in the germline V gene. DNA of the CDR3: TGTGCCAGCAGTCCCCCTGCGAGGGGGTCTGGAAACACCATATATTTT. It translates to CASSPPARGSGNTIYF.

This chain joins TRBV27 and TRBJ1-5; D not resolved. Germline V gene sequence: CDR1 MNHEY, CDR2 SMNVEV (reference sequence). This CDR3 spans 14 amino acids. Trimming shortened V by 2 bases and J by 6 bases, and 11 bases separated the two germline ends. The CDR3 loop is CASSLLGAGQPQHF. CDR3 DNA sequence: TGTGCCAGCAGTTTACTGGGAGCGGGTCAGCCCCAGCATTTT.

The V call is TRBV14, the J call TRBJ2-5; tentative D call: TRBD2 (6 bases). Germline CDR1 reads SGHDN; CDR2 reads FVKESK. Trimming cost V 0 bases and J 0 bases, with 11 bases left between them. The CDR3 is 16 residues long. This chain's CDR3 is CASSQEAGRYQETQYF. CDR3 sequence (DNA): TGTGCCAGCAGCCAAGAGGCAGGGAGGTACCAAGAGACCCAGTACTTC. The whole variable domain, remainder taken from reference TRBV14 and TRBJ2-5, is EAGVTQFPSHSVIEKGQTVTLRCDPISGHDNLYWYRRVMGKEIKFLLHFVKESKQDESGMPNNRFLAERTGGTYSTLKVQPAELEDSGVYFCASSQEAGRYQETQYFGPGTRLLVL.

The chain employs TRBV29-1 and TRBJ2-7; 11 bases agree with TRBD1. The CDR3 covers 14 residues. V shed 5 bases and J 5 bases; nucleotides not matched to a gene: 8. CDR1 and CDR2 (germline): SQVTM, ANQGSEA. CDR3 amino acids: CSVRTGGIPNEQYF. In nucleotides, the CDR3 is TGCAGCGTTAGGACAGGGGGCATTCCGAACGAGCAGTACTTC.

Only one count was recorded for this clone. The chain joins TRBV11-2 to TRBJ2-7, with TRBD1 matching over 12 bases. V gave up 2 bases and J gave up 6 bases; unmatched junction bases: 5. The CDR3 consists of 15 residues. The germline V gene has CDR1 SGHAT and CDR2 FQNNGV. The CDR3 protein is CASSLLGTGGSEQYF. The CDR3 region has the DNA TGTGCCAGCAGCTTACTTGGGACAGGGGGCTCCGAGCAGTACTTC.

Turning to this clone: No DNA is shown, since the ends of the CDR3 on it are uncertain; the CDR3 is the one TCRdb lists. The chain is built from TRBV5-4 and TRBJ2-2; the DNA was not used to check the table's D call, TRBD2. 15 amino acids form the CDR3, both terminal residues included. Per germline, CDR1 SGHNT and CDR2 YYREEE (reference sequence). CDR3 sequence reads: CASTTGLFGAGELFF.

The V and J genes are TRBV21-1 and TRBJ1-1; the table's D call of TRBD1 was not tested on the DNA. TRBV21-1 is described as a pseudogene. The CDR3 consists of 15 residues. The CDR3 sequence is CASSKGQVKNTEAFF. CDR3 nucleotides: TGTGCCAGCAGCAAAGGTCAGGTGAAGAACACTGAAGCTTTCTTT.

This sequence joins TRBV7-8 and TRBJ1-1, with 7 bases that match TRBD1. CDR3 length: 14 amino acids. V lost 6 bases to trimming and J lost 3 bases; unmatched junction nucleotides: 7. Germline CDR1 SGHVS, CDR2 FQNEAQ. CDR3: CASRQDRAHTEAFF. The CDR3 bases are TGTGCCAGCAGGCAAGACAGGGCCCACACTGAAGCTTTCTTT.

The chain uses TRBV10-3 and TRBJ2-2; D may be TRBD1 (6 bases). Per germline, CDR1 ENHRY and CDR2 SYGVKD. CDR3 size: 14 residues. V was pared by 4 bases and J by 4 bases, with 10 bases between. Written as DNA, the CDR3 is TGTGCCATCAGTGTGACAGGTTTCACCGGGGAGCTGTTTTTT. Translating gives CAISVTGFTGELFF.

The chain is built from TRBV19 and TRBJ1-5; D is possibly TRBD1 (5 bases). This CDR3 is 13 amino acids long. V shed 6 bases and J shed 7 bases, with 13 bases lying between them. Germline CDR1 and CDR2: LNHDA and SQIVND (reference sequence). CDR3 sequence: CASRSGGTQPQHF. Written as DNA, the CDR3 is TGTGCCAGTAGGTCGGGGGGGACCCAGCCCCAGCATTTT.

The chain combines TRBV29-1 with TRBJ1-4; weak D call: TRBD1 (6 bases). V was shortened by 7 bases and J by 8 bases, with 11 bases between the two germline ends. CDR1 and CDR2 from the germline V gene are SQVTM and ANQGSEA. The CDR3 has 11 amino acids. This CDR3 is CSGRGGEKLFF. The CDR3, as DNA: TGCAGCGGCAGGGGTGGAGAAAAACTGTTTTTT. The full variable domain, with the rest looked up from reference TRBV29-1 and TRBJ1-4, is SAVISQKPSRDICQRGTSLTIQCQVDSQVTMMFWYRQQPGQSLTLIATANQGSEATYESGFVIDKFPISRPNLTFSTLTVSNMSPEDSSIYLCSGRGGEKLFFGSGTQLSVL.